These T cell receptor beta chains were read from a single sample in a study of technical replicates of blood from a handful of donors. The protocol was immunoSEQ multiplex PCR, while the TCRdb copy is restricted to in-frame clones and leaves out a portion. Of approximately 94,000 clones listed, less than 96% are singletons. Sequencing was performed on T cells isolated from PBMCs. The source is a human donor in good health. The conserved cysteine and the conserved F or W are not part of the CDR3 here.

CDR3aa | v_gene
ASSPTYLTGTFNQPQH | TRBV27
ASSVGGGRGSEAF | TRBV9
ASSSGIQD | TRBV9
ASGLLSQPQH | TRBV27
ASSGSQVYNQPQH | TRBV28
ASSLARYNEQF | TRBV13
ASSSGEETQY | TRBV7-3
ASSFGRDATNEKLF | TRBV28
AISEGGRTDTQY | TRBV10-3
ASSSIQGSVNEKLF | TRBV6-5
ASSVGGMTEAF | TRBV9
ATAGQGMREQY | TRBV19
AGSNRDTNEKLF | TRBV27
ASSSWRRESTEAF | TRBV2
ASRGTGEETQY | TRBV27
ASSSILQGQETQY | TRBV7-9
ASSLTRDQPQH | TRBV7-3
ASSFRDTSTGELF | TRBV14
ASSPGDFTHNEQF | TRBV5-4
ASSLSRQGDYGYT | TRBV7-2
ASSLWGQVEAF | TRBV11-2
ASSSSGTGGEKLF | TRBV6-6
ASSLGLGLIYGYT | TRBV5-1
ASSVTNTEAF | TRBV6-6
ASSAGTRGYEQY | TRBV19
AWSESETQY | TRBV30
ASIALPKLF | TRBV2
ASSVEAGNQPQH | TRBV9
ASSGRLETQY | TRBV19
ASSVASSGVHEQY | TRBV9
ASSLGQGALNTEAF | TRBV7-3
ASSHGTGGSYEQY | TRBV4-2
ASSFYKEQF | TRBV28
ASSGDRVYTQY | TRBV5-4
ASSYGIAGGGYEQY | TRBV14
ASSEQGSGSGYT | TRBV5-1
ASNPQGSGNTIY | TRBV2
ASQTPGGQGSEAF | TRBV6-5
ASKPTGLQGSNTEAF | TRBV4-2
ASSAGTGANEKLF | TRBV6-5
ASSQTRGGTDTQY | TRBV16
ASSRAAGRWQY | TRBV19
ASPRAGANYNEQF | TRBV18
ASSRSGTTYEQY | TRBV6-6
ASSWDREGYT | TRBV5-1
ASSVGGLAGHEQY | TRBV7-6
ASSLTGTDYEQY | TRBV7-9
ASSQDFGSGGPYNEQF | TRBV14
ASRDTGGTEAF | TRBV6-6
SVEETGDATQY | TRBV29-1